Described below is a single T cell receptor beta chain sequence and its context. Its cognate antigen is unknown. TCR cDNA, made by 5'RACE template switching, carried an added universal primer site and UMIs. TCRdb fed the 5' RACE reads into MiXCR, producing one record per CDR3 protein. This table has 300,000 or so distinct CDR3 sequences, under 9% appearing once. The sample is drawn from a study of T cells after yellow fever vaccination. Points from the study as a whole: Once the booster was given, most primary-vaccination clones reappeared, at approximately 97% for CD4 and around 90% for CD8. Though weaker, the secondary response peaked faster, on day 5 versus 15. Highly abundant clonotypes carried over from the bulk population could end up in FACS-sorted repertoires as contaminants.

The TCR sequence derives from a man aged 18 to 30 who received the YFV17D yellow fever vaccine. Sequenced material: CD4+ T cells sorted from PBMCs, taken 5 days after the yellow fever booster vaccination.

The CDR3 bases are TGTGCCAGCAGCTTGTCACAGAGCGGGGGCTACACCTTC. Encoded protein: CASSLSQSGGYTF. The chain employs TRBV5-6 and TRBJ1-2; D ambiguous. V lost 1 base, J lost 8 bases, and 12 bases lay in between. The CDR3 is made up of 13 amino acids. Germline CDR1 and CDR2: SGHDT and YYEEEE.